This entry concerns a single T cell receptor beta chain. Its cognate antigen is unknown. Autoimmune disease history or systemic immunosuppression disqualified patients. Germline CDR1 ENHRY, CDR2 SYGVKD. This CDR3 region has 14 residues. Trimming cost V 2 bases and J 0 bases, with 5 bases left between them. This sample was included in a study of OX40 agonist ivuxolimab in advanced cancers. Study-level results: Both CD4+ and CD8+ T cell populations in blood had undergone clonal expansion by week 6 at 0.1 to 3.0 mg/kg.

Assay: immunoSEQ multiplex PCR; the TCRdb copy retains only in-frame clones and omits some. Of about 150,000 clones in the sample, approximately 94% were seen once. The sample was CD4+ or CD8+ T cells sorted from blood, taken in a trial of the OX40 agonist ivuxolimab. This receptor was identified in an adult with an advanced solid tumor such as melanoma, head and neck, liver or kidney cancer. The chain employs TRBV10-3 and TRBJ1-3; D unclear. The chain's CDR3 is CAISEESSGNTIYF. CDR3 coding DNA: TGTGCCATCAGTGAGGAGAGCTCTGGAAACACCATATATTTT.